This TCR beta chain is from a study of blood T cells in healthy people across ages. Alongside a J-beta primer mix, a sample-barcoded 5' primer served in a second PCR lasting about 6 to 12 cycles. Every molecule of cDNA carried a tag from a template-switch adaptor with 12 random nucleotides. Every sample returned 2.5 million or more CDR3-containing paired-end reads. TCRdb re-called the 5' RACE reads with MiXCR, one entry per CDR3 protein. This table holds around 990,000 distinct CDR3 sequences, under 30% found once. This clonotype has only a few counts. Per germline, CDR1 SGHRS and CDR2 YFSETQ. This CDR3 is 14 amino acids long. V was trimmed by 4 bases and J by 8 bases, leaving 15 bases between them. These same data were also listed under a study on T cells of mothers and their children. According to that study: A few mothers and their six children, all healthy Caucasians, donated.

This TCR derives from a girl aged 2-10 years in good health. The material sequenced was blood. The genes are TRBV5-1 and TRBJ1-4, with D uncertain. The CDR3 DNA follows: TGCGCCAGCAGCCAGGACGTTCCCGGGGAAAAACTGTTTTTT. Amino acids: CASSQDVPGEKLFF.